The 30 T cell receptor beta chains below all came from one sample that was sequenced in a study of blood T cell repertoires in COVID-19. Clones were sequenced by immunoSEQ multiplex PCR, and TCRdb holds only the in-frame ones, with some missing. The table records about 170,000 clones, about 87% of them present only once. The sequenced sample consisted of peripheral blood. The receptors stem from a man aged 55 to 70 with acute or convalescent COVID-19.

This chain connects TRBV6-5 to TRBJ1-1; the D gene is possibly TRBD1 (6 bases). The germline CDR1 and CDR2 sequences are MNHEY and SVGAGI. This CDR3 is 13 amino acids long. Between the trimmed V and J ends, which lost 7 bases and 5 bases, there was a span of 14 bases. The CDR3 nucleotides are TGTGCCAGCACTAGGACAGTGAGTACTGAAGCTTTCTTT. Translated: CASTRTVSTEAFF.

V and J are TRBV5-4 and TRBJ2-3; perhaps TRBD1 as D (5 bases). The V gene lost 4 bases and the J gene lost 3 bases, with 15 bases spanning the gap. The CDR3 covers 15 residues. Germline V gene lookup returns CDR1 SGHNT and CDR2 YYREEE (reference sequence). CDR3 bases: TGTGCCAGCAGCCGGACAACAGGTCCGACAGATACGCAGTATTTT. It encodes CASSRTTGPTDTQYF.

V usage is TRBV19 and J usage is TRBJ1-6, with 10 bases identical to TRBD1. The CDR3 loop spans 15 amino acids. V shed 6 bases and J 7 bases; nucleotides not matched to a gene: 6. The germline V gene encodes CDR1 LNHDA and CDR2 SQIVND (reference sequence). The CDR3 loop is CASRPLDRGNSPLHF. Here the CDR3 DNA reads TGTGCCAGTAGGCCCTTGGACAGGGGGAATTCACCCCTCCACTTT.

The rearrangement uses TRBV6-5 and TRBJ1-3; 9 nucleotides align to TRBD1. Losses at the gene ends were 2 bases for V and 6 bases for J; bases not matched to a gene: 8. The V gene's germline CDR1 is MNHEY and CDR2 SVGAGI. This CDR3 comprises 16 residues. The chain's CDR3 is CASSYGGTGWQNTIYF. DNA of the CDR3: TGTGCCAGCAGTTACGGCGGGACAGGGTGGCAAAACACCATATATTTT.

CDR3 in amino acids: CASSSIQQAAPRNTIYF. In nucleotides, the CDR3 is TGTGCCAGCAGTTCGATACAACAGGCCGCTCCCAGAAACACCATATATTTT. The V call is TRBV7-2, the J call TRBJ1-3; D possibly corresponds to TRBD1 (5 bases). V was cut by 6 bases and J by 5 bases, with 23 bases left in between. CDR3 length equals 17 residues. CDR1 SGHTA and CDR2 FQGNSA come from the germline V gene.

The rearrangement joins TRBV5-1 to TRBJ2-2; maybe TRBD1 (6 bases). Trimming removed 4 bases from V and 2 bases from J, with 18 bases in between. The CDR3 is 17 amino acids. Germline V gene data show CDR1 as SGHRS and CDR2 as YFSETQ. The CDR3 loop reads CASSEGTPQINTGELFF. In nucleotides, the CDR3 is TGCGCCAGCAGCGAAGGGACACCGCAAATCAACACCGGGGAGCTGTTTTTT. The entire variable domain, with the rest obtained from reference TRBV5-1 and TRBJ2-2, is as follows: KAGVTQTPRYLIKTRGQQVTLSCSPISGHRSVSWYQQTPGQGLQFLFEYFSETQRNKGNFPGRFSGRQFSNSRSEMNVSTLELGDSALYLCASSEGTPQINTGELFFGEGSRLTVL.

The chain uses TRBV2 and TRBJ1-1; possible D gene TRBD1, 5 bases. Germline loops: CDR1 SNHLY, CDR2 FYNNEI. The CDR3 runs to 12 residues. V lost 8 bases and J 1 base, leaving 8 bases between the germline ends. As DNA, the CDR3 is TGTGCCAGCTTTGGACAGAACACTGAAGCTTTCTTT. It yields the protein CASFGQNTEAFF.

V and J are TRBV7-2 and TRBJ2-1; 11 bases map to TRBD2. CDR3 length equals 15 residues. V gave up 6 bases and J gave up 4 bases; unmatched junction bases: 5. Germline values: CDR1 SGHTA, CDR2 FQGNSA. CDR3 coding DNA: TGTGCCAGCAGTCAGACTAGCGGGACGTACAATGAGCAGTTCTTC. Translating gives CASSQTSGTYNEQFF. Combining the CDR3 with reference TRBV7-2 and TRBJ2-1 gives the whole variable domain GAGVSQSPSNKVTEKGKDVELRCDPISGHTALYWYRQSLGQGLEFLIYFQGNSAPDKSGLPSDRFSAERTGGSVSTLTIQRTQQEDSAVYLCASSQTSGTYNEQFFGPGTRLTVL.

The chain links TRBV7-9 to TRBJ1-5, with 8 bases that match TRBD1. With V trimmed by 5 bases and J by 4 bases, 7 bases remained unmatched. The CDR3 spans 15 residues. CDR1 is SEHNR, CDR2 FQNEAQ, per germline (reference sequence). CDR3 DNA: TGTGCCAGCAGCCCAAACAGGGGGGGAAATCAGCCCCAGCATTTT. This translates into CASSPNRGGNQPQHF.

The chain's CDR3 is CASSPNGPGGEKLFF. The CDR3 DNA is TGTGCCAGCAGCCCTAACGGACCTGGGGGCGAAAAACTGTTTTTT. The chain recombines TRBV6-4 with TRBJ1-4; the D gene is possibly TRBD1 (6 bases). The CDR3 contains 15 residues. Trimming shortened V by 6 bases and J by 8 bases, and 19 bases separated the two germline ends. Germline V lookup: CDR1 MRHNA, CDR2 SNTAGT.

The chain joins TRBV10-3 to TRBJ1-3; D gene ambiguous. V was trimmed by 3 bases and J by 3 bases, leaving 9 bases between them. The germline gives CDR1 ENHRY, CDR2 SYGVKD. The CDR3 has 14 residues. CDR3 residues: CAISERPGGNTIYF. In DNA form, the CDR3 reads TGTGCCATCAGTGAAAGGCCGGGTGGAAACACCATATATTTT.

Many counts were recorded for this clone. The chain employs TRBV24-1 and TRBJ1-5; no firm D call. The germline V gene has CDR1 KGHDR and CDR2 SFDVKD. Trimming removed 7 bases at V and 5 bases at J, with 11 bases between. The CDR3 is 13 amino acids. CDR3 in amino acids: CATRLNSDQPQHF. As DNA, the CDR3 is TGTGCCACCAGGCTAAATTCCGATCAGCCCCAGCATTTT.

J is TRBJ1-6 and V is TRBV30, with D perhaps TRBD1 (5 bases). Germline assignment: CDR1 GTSNPN and CDR2 SVGIG (reference sequence). The length of the CDR3 is 19 residues. Trimming took off 4 bases at V and 3 bases at J, with 25 bases between the two ends. The CDR3 nucleotides read TGTGCCTGGATTCCTCCGGGACTTTCCGCCGGGGACTATAATTCACCCCTCCACTTT. The encoded protein is CAWIPPGLSAGDYNSPLHF.

This clone was seen only a few times. The V gene is TRBV5-4, the J gene TRBJ2-2, with TRBD2 matching over 14 bases. This CDR3 spans 17 amino acids. V shed 5 bases, J shed 7 bases, and the junction held 10 bases outside the gene matches. The germline gives CDR1 SGHNT, CDR2 YYREEE (reference sequence). CDR3 in amino acids: CASRARTSGRSGGELFF. CDR3 in DNA: TGTGCCAGCAGGGCTCGGACTAGCGGGAGGTCGGGCGGGGAGCTGTTTTTT. Variable domain in full (rest from reference TRBV5-4 and TRBJ2-2): ETGVTQSPTHLIKTRGQQVTLRCSSQSGHNTVSWYQQALGQGPQFIFQYYREEENGRGNFPPRFSGLQFPNYSSELNVNALELDDSALYLCASRARTSGRSGGELFFGEGSRLTVL.

The chain couples TRBV11-2 to TRBJ2-1; 16 nucleotides line up with TRBD2. The CDR3 runs 17 residues. CDR1 is SGHAT and CDR2 is FQNNGV in the germline V gene. V dropped 4 bases and J dropped 8; count of bases not matched to a gene: 8. The CDR3 nucleotides are TGTGCCAGCAGCTCCGGGACTAGCGGGGGGGCTCCCGATGAGCAGTTCTTC. Protein product: CASSSGTSGGAPDEQFF.

The chain links TRBV5-8 to TRBJ2-2; TRBD1 is a possible D gene (8 bases). Looked up from germline, CDR1 is SGHTS and CDR2 is YDEGEE. The CDR3 totals 17 residues. V was cut by 3 bases and J by 3 bases, with 18 bases left in between. The CDR3 protein is CASSSGQGGSHTGELFF. The CDR3 nucleotides are TGTGCCAGCAGCTCCGGACAGGGAGGGTCCCACACCGGGGAGCTGTTTTTT. The variable domain in full, completed from reference TRBV5-8 and TRBJ2-2, reads EAGVTQSPTHLIKTRGQQATLRCSPISGHTSVYWYQQALGLGLQFLLWYDEGEERNRGNFPPRFSGRQFPNYSSELNVNALELEDSALYLCASSSGQGGSHTGELFFGEGSRLTVL.

This chain links TRBV11-3 with TRBJ1-1, with 8 bases identical to TRBD1. The CDR3 has 15 residues. After removal of 7 bases from V and 0 bases from J, the junction contained 7 bases not matched to a gene. CDR1 and CDR2 from the germline V gene are SGHNT and YENEEA. CDR3 sequence reads: CASTSDRAMNTEAFF. DNA of the CDR3: TGTGCCAGCACCTCGGACAGGGCGATGAACACTGAAGCTTTCTTT. Based on the CDR3 plus reference TRBV11-3 and TRBJ1-1, the full variable domain is EAGVVQSPRYKIIEKKQPVAFWCNPISGHNTLYWYLQNLGQGPELLIRYENEEAVDDSQLPKDRFSAERLKGVDSTLKIQPAELGDSAVYLCASTSDRAMNTEAFFGQGTRLTVV.

The chain is built from TRBV6-1 and TRBJ1-2; 7 bases agree with TRBD1. Trimming cost V 0 bases and J 4 bases; bases outside gene matches: 11. The CDR3 contains 17 residues. CDR1 is MNHNS and CDR2 is SASEGT in the germline V gene. In DNA form, the CDR3 reads TGTGCCAGCAGTGAAGCGCTTACCAGGGGGTGGATCTATGGCTACACCTTC. Protein: CASSEALTRGWIYGYTF.

This chain links TRBV7-2 with TRBJ1-5, with D hard to call. The CDR3 contains 15 residues. V was trimmed by 5 bases and J by 0 bases, leaving 11 bases between them. CDR1 and CDR2 from the germline V gene are SGHTA and FQGNSA. CDR3 region: CASSLRRHSNQPQHF. The CDR3 DNA sequence: TGTGCCAGCAGCCTAAGGAGGCATAGCAATCAGCCCCAGCATTTT.

The gene calls are TRBV2 and TRBJ2-5; D gene ambiguous. This CDR3 spans 12 amino acids. V gave up 3 bases and J gave up 7 bases, with 9 bases separating them. Germline lookup yields CDR1 SNHLY and CDR2 FYNNEI. CDR3: CASSDYVRTQYF. In DNA form, the CDR3 reads TGTGCCAGCAGTGACTACGTTCGGACCCAGTACTTC.

CDR3 loop: CASSYSRAAQTKETQYF. The CDR3 nucleotides are TGTGCCAGCAGTTACTCGAGGGCAGCGCAAACCAAAGAGACCCAGTACTTC. The chain couples TRBV6-2 or TRBV6-3 to TRBJ2-5; TRBD2 is a possible D gene (5 bases). This CDR3 is 17 amino acids long. Germline CDR1 and CDR2: MNHEY and SVGEGT. With 0 bases removed from V and 3 bases from J, the gap between germline ends came to 17 bases.

The rearrangement links TRBV19 to TRBJ2-3; 9 bases map to TRBD1. Germline assignment: CDR1 LNHDA and CDR2 SQIVND (reference sequence). The CDR3 has 15 amino acids. With 7 bases clipped from V and 1 base from J, the junction kept 6 bases outside the gene matches. CDR3 in amino acids: CASTLGQGRTDTQYF. The CDR3 coding sequence is TGTGCCAGTACCCTGGGACAGGGACGCACAGATACGCAGTATTTT.

This sequence joins TRBV4-3 and TRBJ2-7, with TRBD1 as a possible D gene (6 bases). V was shortened by 4 bases and J by 3 bases, with 10 bases between the two germline ends. CDR1 LGHNA and CDR2 YSLEER come from the germline V gene. The CDR3 consists of 13 residues. The DNA of the CDR3 is TGCGCCAGCAGCCGCGGACAGAGCTACGAGCAGTACTTC. It specifies CASSRGQSYEQYF.

This rearrangement joins TRBV25-1 to TRBJ1-5, with a weak D call TRBD1 (5 bases). The CDR3 is made up of 13 amino acids. Looked up from germline, CDR1 is MGHDK and CDR2 is SYGVNS. V lost 4 bases and J lost 3, with 7 bases in between. CDR3 sequence: CASSVRDNQPQHF. The CDR3 DNA reads TGTGCCAGCAGTGTCAGGGACAATCAGCCCCAGCATTTT. Based on the CDR3 plus reference TRBV25-1 and TRBJ1-5, the full variable domain is EADIYQTPRYLVIGTGKKITLECSQTMGHDKMYWYQQDPGMELHLIHYSYGVNSTEKGDLSSESTVSRIRTEHFPLTLESARPSHTSQYLCASSVRDNQPQHFGDGTRLSIL.

The chain links TRBV3-1 (or the pseudogene TRBV3-2) to TRBJ1-2; the D is unclear. The V end was cut by 0 bases, the J end by 1 base, with 6 bases between. The germline V gene has CDR1 LGHDT and CDR2 YNNKEL (reference sequence). This CDR3 is 14 amino acids long. As DNA, the CDR3 is TGTGCCAGCAGCCAAGAGCGAGGTAACTATGGCTACACCTTC. Translation gives CASSQERGNYGYTF.

The CDR3 sequence is CASMAERNQPQHF. CDR3 DNA: TGTGCCAGCATGGCGGAACGCAATCAGCCCCAGCATTTT. The V gene is TRBV7-9, the J gene TRBJ1-5; D ambiguous. V lost 7 bases and J lost 2, with 9 bases in between. Germline lookup yields CDR1 SEHNR and CDR2 FQNEAQ (reference sequence). The CDR3 loop spans 13 amino acids.

The chain uses TRBV5-8 and TRBJ1-1, with a weak D call TRBD1 (6 bases). Trimming shortened V by 2 bases and J by 6 bases, and 11 bases separated the two germline ends. The CDR3 runs to 13 residues. Germline lookup yields CDR1 SGHTS and CDR2 YDEGEE. The CDR3 nucleotides are TGTGCCAGCAGCTTTATCAGGGGAGCTGAAGCTTTCTTT. This sequence encodes CASSFIRGAEAFF.

V is TRBV5-1 and J is TRBJ2-3; D is unresolved. Germline V lookup: CDR1 SGHRS, CDR2 YFSETQ. The CDR3 is 14 amino acids. V was clipped by 0 bases and J by 2 bases, with 7 bases between them. In DNA form, the CDR3 reads TGCGCCAGCAGCTTGGCAGGCTACACAGATACGCAGTATTTT. Translated: CASSLAGYTDTQYF.

This clone came up once. The CDR3 region has the DNA TGTGCCAGCAAGGCAGGGGGCTTGGATGGCTACACCTTC. It translates to CASKAGGLDGYTF. The chain employs TRBV11-2 and TRBJ1-2; 8 bases are a match to TRBD1. The CDR3 covers 13 residues. Germline CDR1 SGHAT, CDR2 FQNNGV. The trim removed 7 bases at V and 6 bases at J, leaving 7 bases unmatched.

J is TRBJ1-2 and V is TRBV5-1; TRBD1 might be the D (6 bases). There are 14 residues in the CDR3. Per the germline V gene, CDR1 is SGHRS and CDR2 is YFSETQ. V gave up 3 bases and J gave up 2 bases, with 11 bases separating them. CDR3 loop: CASSYTTGNYGYTF. The DNA for the CDR3 is TGCGCCAGCAGCTACACGACAGGAAACTATGGCTACACCTTC.